The 22 T cell receptor beta chains below all came from one sample that was sequenced in a study of blood T cells in healthy people across ages. For the second PCR, which ran for 7 to 11 cycles, a sample-barcoded 5' primer and a J-beta primer mix were used. TCRdb analysed the 5' RACE reads with MiXCR anew, one entry per CDR3 protein. This table has 1.8 million or so distinct CDR3 sequences, roughly two fifths appearing once. The sample was blood. The receptors originated from a human donor in good health.

J is TRBJ1-1 and V is TRBV29-1; TRBD1 matches at 7 bases. J lost 1 base, V lost 6 bases, and 8 bases had no gene match. Per the germline V gene, CDR1 is SQVTM and CDR2 is ANQGSEA. The CDR3 is 14 residues long. In nucleotides, the CDR3 is TGCAGCGTAACCAAGGGGGCCGCGAACACTGAAGCTTTCTTT. As protein: CSVTKGAANTEAFF.

The rearrangement joins TRBV12-3 or TRBV12-4 to TRBJ2-7; TRBD1 agrees at 8 bases. Trimming cost V 7 bases and J 7 bases; bases outside gene matches: 12. The CDR3 contains 14 residues. The CDR3 coding sequence is TGTGCCAGCAAGGCTGGGACAGGACCCTTGGAGCAGTACTTC. Amino acid sequence: CASKAGTGPLEQYF.

This clonotype has a handful of counts. The chain has TRBV7-2 and TRBJ2-5; a weak D match, TRBD1 (6 bases). CDR3 length equals 14 residues. V was clipped by 5 bases and J by 9 bases, with 19 bases between them. Germline lookup yields CDR1 SGHTA and CDR2 FQGNSA. CDR3 residues: CASSPSQTGRAQYF. The CDR3 DNA is TGTGCCAGCAGCCCGTCCCAAACAGGGCGGGCCCAGTACTTC.

The chain couples TRBV5-1 to TRBJ1-1; D unresolved. From germline, CDR1 is SGHRS and CDR2 YFSETQ. This CDR3 is built from 15 residues. Trimming cost V 2 bases and J 4 bases, with 15 bases left between them. The CDR3 here is CASSLVQLSGTEAFF. CDR3 bases: TGCGCCAGCAGCTTAGTACAGCTATCTGGCACTGAAGCTTTCTTT.

A few counts support this clonotype. The V gene is TRBV20-1, the J gene TRBJ2-7; 10 bases are shared with TRBD1. Germline V gene lookup returns CDR1 DFQATT and CDR2 SNEGSKA (reference sequence). This CDR3 comprises 15 residues. J gave up 2 bases and V 6 bases, and 10 bases lay outside the gene matches. The CDR3: CSASPWDRGTYEQYF. CDR3 nucleotide sequence: TGCAGTGCCAGCCCGTGGGACAGGGGAACCTACGAGCAGTACTTC.

The J gene is TRBJ2-5, the V gene TRBV6-5, with TRBD2 matching over 8 bases. The V segment lost 11 bases and the J segment 5 bases; nucleotides outside the gene matches: 10. This CDR3 region has 13 residues. The germline V gene has CDR1 MNHEY and CDR2 SVGAGI. The CDR3 is CAVTGLAGETQYF. The CDR3 DNA follows: TGTGCCGTCACTGGGCTAGCGGGCGAGACCCAGTACTTC.

As to this clonotype: With a much larger clone just one base away, this may be a read error. V gene TRBV7-7 combines with J gene TRBJ2-7; perhaps TRBD1 as D (5 bases). The CDR3 has 13 residues. The germline V gene encodes CDR1 SSHAT and CDR2 FNYEAQ (reference sequence). Here the CDR3 reads CAGSLGGQDEQYF. CDR3 sequence (DNA): TGTGCTGGCAGCTTAGGTGGACAAGACGAGCAGTACTTC.

V and J are TRBV15 and TRBJ1-2; D uncertain. V was shortened by 0 bases and J by 2 bases, with 16 bases between the two germline ends. This CDR3 comprises 17 residues. Germline CDR1 reads LNHNV; CDR2 reads YYDKDF (reference sequence). The CDR3 DNA is TGTGCCACCAGCAGAGATAGTTCGTCGGGAGCCAACTATGGCTACACCTTC. Translating gives CATSRDSSSGANYGYTF.

This clonotype was detected only once. V gene TRBV20-1 combines with J gene TRBJ1-1; perhaps TRBD1 as D (6 bases). Looked up from germline, CDR1 is DFQATT and CDR2 is SNEGSKA (reference sequence). V lost 0 bases and J 4 bases, leaving 21 bases between the germline ends. The CDR3 extends over 17 amino acids. This CDR3 is CSARDWGQDPATTEAFF. The CDR3 DNA reads as TGCAGTGCTAGAGATTGGGGGCAGGATCCGGCAACCACTGAAGCTTTCTTT.

The V gene is TRBV9, the J gene TRBJ1-1, with D maybe TRBD1 (6 bases). Germline V gives CDR1 SGDLS, CDR2 YYNGEE. Trimming took 6 bases from V and 4 from J, leaving 19 bases between them. The CDR3 extends over 15 amino acids. CDR3 DNA sequence: TGTGCCAGCACCCGAGGGGGGGGATTGGGCACTGAAGCTTTCTTT. Translated, it gives CASTRGGGLGTEAFF. Supplemented by reference TRBV9 and TRBJ1-1, the full variable domain reads DSGVTQTPKHLITATGQRVTLRCSPRSGDLSVYWYQQSLDQGLQFLIQYYNGEERAKGNILERFSAQQFPDLHSELNLSSLELGDSALYFCASTRGGGLGTEAFFGQGTRLTVV.

This clonotype was observed at least ten times. The rearrangement uses TRBV9 and TRBJ2-3; D might be TRBD2 (5 bases). The CDR3 length is 14 residues. Germline CDR1 is SGDLS and CDR2 is YYNGEE. V was pared by 5 bases and J by 3 bases, with 13 bases between. The DNA of the CDR3 is TGTGCCAGCAGTGTTTTTTCGGGAACAGATACGCAGTATTTT. Its protein product is CASSVFSGTDTQYF.

There are many counts of this clonotype. This rearrangement joins TRBV7-9 to TRBJ2-4; D unresolved. The V gene's germline CDR1 is SEHNR and CDR2 FQNEAQ (reference sequence). The CDR3 length is 11 residues. Trimming left V 4 bases short and J 7 bases short, with 5 bases between. Here the CDR3 reads CASSSLNIQYF. The CDR3 region has the DNA TGTGCCAGCAGCTCGCTGAACATTCAGTACTTC.

The rearrangement links TRBV3-1 to TRBJ2-4; 8 bases are a match to TRBD2. CDR1 is LGHDT, CDR2 YNNKEL, per germline (reference sequence). This CDR3 is 22 amino acids long. Trimming at V came to 0 bases and at J to 1 base, leaving 20 bases not matched to a gene. CDR3 region: CASSQDWVGSGAIRGAKNIQYF. The CDR3 DNA reads as TGTGCCAGCAGCCAAGATTGGGTTGGTAGCGGGGCTATAAGGGGGGCCAAAAACATTCAGTACTTC.

The V call is TRBV27, the J call TRBJ1-1; D ambiguous. CDR3 length: 14 residues. Germline V CDR1 and CDR2: MNHEY, SMNVEV (reference sequence). V was shortened by 4 bases and J by 3 bases, with 12 bases between the two germline ends. In DNA form, the CDR3 reads TGTGCCAGCAGTTCCGATAGCGATTACACTGAAGCTTTCTTT. Translating it yields CASSSDSDYTEAFF.

This chain connects TRBV9 to TRBJ1-2; TRBD1 aligns across 7 bases. V lost 3 bases to trimming and J lost 2 bases; unmatched junction nucleotides: 10. Germline V lookup: CDR1 SGDLS, CDR2 YYNGEE. The CDR3 loop spans 16 amino acids. CDR3 loop: CASSDEQGMNNYGYTF. The CDR3 DNA follows: TGTGCCAGCAGCGATGAACAGGGGATGAACAACTATGGCTACACCTTC.

The table lists this clonotype with a few counts. The chain combines TRBV10-3 with TRBJ1-1; 8 nucleotides match TRBD1. CDR3 length: 16 amino acids. Germline trimming cut 4 bases from V and 3 bases from J; bases unmatched to any gene: 10. Germline V CDR1 and CDR2: ENHRY, SYGVKD. DNA of the CDR3: TGTGCCATCAGTGGCGGACAGGGCAAAGGGGACACTGAAGCTTTCTTT. This encodes CAISGGQGKGDTEAFF.

The chain employs TRBV2 and TRBJ2-2; D is ambiguous. Germline V gene lookup returns CDR1 SNHLY and CDR2 FYNNEI. Between the trimmed V and J ends, which lost 8 bases and 5 bases, there was a span of 15 bases. The CDR3 length is 14 residues. The CDR3 nucleotides are TGTGCCAGCTCCCGGATACCCCAGACCGGGGAGCTGTTTTTT. Protein sequence: CASSRIPQTGELFF.

The chain is built from TRBV30 and TRBJ2-4; 8 nucleotides align to TRBD1. The DNA end lines up better with TRBJ2-7; the J call may be wrong. CDR1 and CDR2 from the germline V gene are GTSNPN and SVGIG (reference sequence). This CDR3 is 14 amino acids long. Here the CDR3 DNA reads TGTGCCTGGAGCCCGGGTAACAGGGGGTACGAGCAGTACTTC. Amino acids: CAWSPGNRGYEQYF.

A word on this clonotype: Germline and junction disagree at one end, which may indicate a read error. J is TRBJ1-1 and V is TRBV11-2; TRBD1 might be the D (5 bases). Per germline, CDR1 SGHAT and CDR2 FQNNGV. The CDR3 runs 15 residues. CDR3 residues: CASSLQIGAGTEACF. The CDR3 bases are TGTGCCAGCAGCCTACAAATAGGGGCGGGAACTGAAGCTTGCTTT.

The V and J genes are TRBV30 and TRBJ1-5; 7 nucleotides align to TRBD1. The length of the CDR3 is 13 residues. Germline V CDR1 and CDR2: GTSNPN, SVGIG (reference sequence). V lost 1 base to trimming and J lost 7 bases; unmatched junction nucleotides: 4. CDR3 in amino acids: CAWSDRGGQPQHF. CDR3 in DNA: TGTGCCTGGAGTGACAGGGGAGGGCAGCCCCAGCATTTT.

This clonotype was seen only a few times. In DNA, the CDR3 is TGCAGCGTTGCCGTCTCCACTAACTATGGCTACACCTTC. Its protein is CSVAVSTNYGYTF. The chain joins TRBV29-1 to TRBJ1-2, with unresolved D. Germline V lookup: CDR1 SQVTM, CDR2 ANQGSEA. Trimming removed 4 bases at V and 0 bases at J, with 9 bases between. The CDR3 loop spans 13 amino acids.

V and J are TRBV2 and TRBJ2-3, with 8 bases matching TRBD1. The CDR3 is made up of 15 amino acids. The trim removed 3 bases at V and 3 bases at J, leaving 5 bases unmatched. The germline CDR1 and CDR2 sequences are SNHLY and FYNNEI. CDR3 DNA sequence: TGTGCCAGCAGTGAGCTCGGGACAGGAACAGATACGCAGTATTTT. Its translation: CASSELGTGTDTQYF. The full variable domain, its missing parts supplied by reference TRBV2 and TRBJ2-3, is EPEVTQTPSHQVTQMGQEVILRCVPISNHLYFYWYRQILGQKVEFLVSFYNNEISEKSEIFDDQFSVERPDGSNFTLKIRSTKLEDSAMYFCASSELGTGTDTQYFGPGTRLTVL.